The clone carrying this TCR beta chain was recorded only once. The germline V gene encodes CDR1 ENHRY and CDR2 SYGVKD. The CDR3 length is 16 residues. J was trimmed by 2 bases and V by 5 bases; bases with no gene match: 8. The sample belongs to a study of blood T cell repertoires in COVID-19. Study as a whole: Samples taken during acute and convalescent COVID-19 were collected in the United States, Italy and Spain. PBMCs, B-cell-depleted T cells, or T cells were the source of the cDNA or gDNA that made up the material.

Study processing details: For nucleated cells, counts were estimated from reference gene primer amplification. Method: immunoSEQ multiplex PCR; TCRdb's copy keeps in-frame clones and lacks some. Clonal size and the V and J genes are those of that table, whereas D and trimming came from the DNA. The data contain about 190,000 clones, 65% to 80% of them singletons. What was sequenced was peripheral blood. This chain connects TRBV10-3 to TRBJ2-3, with 9 bases that match TRBD1. This clonotype was obtained from a woman between 45 and 65 years old with acute or convalescent COVID-19. Written as DNA, the CDR3 is TGTGCCATCAGTCAACCCAGGACAGGGGACACAGATACGCAGTATTTT. It is translated as CAISQPRTGDTDTQYF.